Sequencing of this T cell receptor beta chain was carried out in a study of molecular identifiers for immune sequencing clone quantification. TCRdb reprocessed the PCR reads with MiXCR, giving one entry per CDR3 protein. The sample gives under 800,000 distinct CDR3 sequences, 25% of which show up once; 0.78% is in the top ten. This CDR3 is 14 amino acids long. CDR1 and CDR2 (germline): LNHDA, SQIVND (reference sequence). With 6 bases removed from V and 2 bases from J, the gap between germline ends came to 11 bases. This clonotype appeared a few times. The chain recombines TRBV19 with TRBJ1-3; D unresolved. This sequence was found in a human donor in good health. Some libraries in this study had Jurkat cell RNA spiked in. Sequenced sample: naive CD8+ T cells from blood, with Jurkat cell RNA spiked in. Subset: FACS-sorted CD8+CD4-CCR7+CD45RA+ naive T cells. The CDR3 sequence: CASSSSGAGNTIYF. CDR3 coding DNA: TGTGCCAGTAGCAGCAGCGGAGCTGGAAACACCATATATTTT. Drawing the rest from reference TRBV19 and TRBJ1-3, the complete variable domain is DGGITQSPKYLFRKEGQNVTLSCEQNLNHDAMYWYRQDPGQGLRLIYYSQIVNDFQKGDIAEGYSVSREKKESFPLTVTSAQKNPTAFYLCASSSSGAGNTIYFGEGSWLTVV.